These T cell receptor beta chains were read from a single sample in a study of human T cells and chemical hapten exposure. TCRdb analysed the 5' RACE reads with MiXCR anew, one entry per CDR3 protein. The sample yields under 100,000 distinct CDR3 sequences, about 16% seen once. All receptors come from a female donor in good health. The CDR3 runs from the conserved cysteine through the conserved F or W. The D gene is left open where the match is weak. Clone size is given for some rows only: seen once, a few or many times, or a class if the clone is expanded.

-	TRBV5-1	TRBJ2-3	-	TGCGCCAGCAGCTTGGATCCAAACACAGATACGCAGTATTTT	CASSLDPNTDTQYF
TRBD2	TRBV29-1	TRBJ2-2	few	TGCAGCGTCGCCGGGACTAGCGGGAGCACCGGGGAGCTGTTTTTT	CSVAGTSGSTGELFF
-	TRBV4-1	TRBJ1-1	-	TGCGCCAGCAGCCAAGTAGCACAGATAAACTCTAACACTGAAGCTTTCTTT	CASSQVAQINSNTEAFF
TRBD2	TRBV29-1	TRBJ2-1	few	TGCAGCGTTGAAGTAACTAGCGGGAGGAACTACCCCTACAATGAGCAGTTCTTC	CSVEVTSGRNYPYNEQFF
-	TRBV20-1	TRBJ2-3	few	TGCAGTGCTAGAGTCGGGTCGGGCACAGATACGCAGTATTTT	CSARVGSGTDTQYF
-	TRBV30	TRBJ1-4	few	TGTGCCTGGAGTGGACAAAATGAAAAACTGTTTTTT	CAWSGQNEKLFF
TRBD1	TRBV5-6	TRBJ1-1	-	TGTGCCAGCAGACGAGACAGGGAACCCCAAGCTTTCTTT	CASRRDREPQAFF
TRBD1	TRBV28	TRBJ1-2	-	TGTGCCAGCAGTTTATGGACAGGGGGCAACTATGGCTACACCTTC	CASSLWTGGNYGYTF
TRBD1	TRBV24-1	TRBJ2-3	-	TGTGCCACCAGCCGGGGACAGGGGGCTAGAGATACGCAGTATTTT	CATSRGQGARDTQYF
-	TRBV29-1	TRBJ2-2	-	TGCAGCGTTGAAGATGGCCGGGCCGGGGAGCTGTTTTTT	CSVEDGRAGELFF
TRBD1	TRBV13	TRBJ2-3	-	TGTGCCAGCAGCCTCCGACAGGGCTATTCCTACGGCACAGATACGCAGTATTTT	CASSLRQGYSYGTDTQYF
-	TRBV3-1	TRBJ2-1	few	TGTGCCAGCAGCCAAGCCGACAGAGGGGTAGCTGAGCAGTTCTTC	CASSQADRGVAEQFF
-	TRBV7-2	TRBJ1-2	-	TGTGCCAGCAGCTTAAGACAGCTTAGTGGATTTGGCTACACCTTC	CASSLRQLSGFGYTF
-	TRBV5-1	TRBJ1-6	-	TGCGCCAGCAGACGGGCCGGTATCAATTCACCCCTCCACTTT	CASRRAGINSPLHF
-	TRBV7-2	TRBJ1-1	few	TGTGCCAGCAGCTACATCCGTGAAGCTTTCTTT	CASSYIREAFF
-	TRBV5-1	TRBJ1-6	medium-sized	TGCGCCAGCAGCCTCTCCGAGGAGTCACCCCTCCACTTT	CASSLSEESPLHF
-	TRBV28	TRBJ1-4	-	TGTGCCAGCAGTTTGGCCGGACGTCGGAGGGAAAAACTGTTTTTT	CASSLAGRRREKLFF
-	TRBV12-3/TRBV12-4	TRBJ2-5	-	TGTGCCAGCAGTTTCGGGGGGCCGGGCCAAGAGACCCAGTACTTC	CASSFGGPGQETQYF
-	TRBV12-3/TRBV12-4	TRBJ2-7	once	TGTGCCAGCAACCGACAGAACTACGAGCAGTACTTC	CASNRQNYEQYF
-	TRBV7-2	TRBJ1-1	many	TGTGCCAGCAGCTCAGGCCCAGCGAACACTGAAGCTTTCTTT	CASSSGPANTEAFF
-	TRBV7-6	TRBJ1-4	-	TGTGCCAGCAGCTTAGAAGGGCCCACCACTAATGAAAAACTGTTTTTT	CASSLEGPTTNEKLFF
-	TRBV27	TRBJ1-6	-	TGTGCCAGCAGTTACCGCTTCGATCCCTTAGTGGCCCTCCACTTT	CASSYRFDPLVALHF
-	TRBV24-1	TRBJ2-1	few	TGTGCCACCAGTGGGGAGCGAAGGGTTGAGCAGTTCTTC	CATSGERRVEQFF
-	TRBV30	TRBJ1-1	few	TGTGCCTGGAGTGTTTCTCGACAGGCCGAAGCTTTCTTT	CAWSVSRQAEAFF
-	TRBV29-1	TRBJ2-5	few	TGCAGCACCACTGGGGCAGCTGAAGAGACCCAGTACTTC	CSTTGAAEETQYF
TRBD1	TRBV6-5	TRBJ1-2	-	TGTGCCAGCAGATTTAGACAGGGAGGGGGCTACACCTTC	CASRFRQGGGYTF
-	TRBV7-7	TRBJ1-1	many	TGTGCCAGCAGCTTAGAGGTGGGCACTGAAGCTTTCTTT	CASSLEVGTEAFF
-	TRBV5-1	TRBJ1-1	-	TGCGCCAGCAGCTTGGCACATGGGACGGACCCGTTGAACACTGAAGCTTTCTTT	CASSLAHGTDPLNTEAFF
-	TRBV30	TRBJ2-4	-	TGTGCCTGGAATTCGGGGTCAAGAAACATTCAGTACTTC	CAWNSGSRNIQYF
-	TRBV6-2/TRBV6-3	TRBJ1-1	-	TGTGCCAGCAGCCGAGGGCACCAGGAAGCTTTCTTT	CASSRGHQEAFF
-	TRBV24-1	TRBJ2-5	-	TGTGCCACCAGTGGAGGAGGTGGAGAGACCCAGTACTTC	CATSGGGGETQYF
-	TRBV10-3	TRBJ1-3	-	TGTGCCATCGGTGGAGGGGATCCAAACACCATATATTTT	CAIGGGDPNTIYF
-	TRBV2	TRBJ2-5	-	TGTGCCAGCAGTGAAGGTTTCAGTTACCAAGAGACCCAGTACTTC	CASSEGFSYQETQYF
TRBD2	TRBV5-4	TRBJ2-1	-	TGTGCCAGCAGCTTGGAACCGGGACTAGCAACAAATGAGCAGTTCTTC	CASSLEPGLATNEQFF
-	TRBV29-1	TRBJ2-1	few	TGCAGCGTTGGTCCGGGGGTTGAGCAGTTCTTC	CSVGPGVEQFF
-	TRBV20-1	TRBJ1-2	few	TGCAGTGCTAGAGACAGGGATTATGGCTACACCTTC	CSARDRDYGYTF
-	TRBV5-4	TRBJ2-6	-	TGTGCCAGCACCGTCCCGATGGGGGAGACAACTGGGGCCAACGTCCTGACTTTC	CASTVPMGETTGANVLTF
-	TRBV5-4	TRBJ2-5	-	TGTGCCAGCAGCCCTACGTCGACTAGGGCAGAGACCCAGTACTTC	CASSPTSTRAETQYF
-	TRBV6-6	TRBJ2-4	-	TGTGCCACTTGCCCTGGGGGGATAGGTGCCAAAAACATTCAGTACTTC	CATCPGGIGAKNIQYF
-	TRBV29-1	TRBJ1-1	few	TGCAGCGTCGACGACACTGAAGCTTTCTTT	CSVDDTEAFF
-	TRBV5-6	TRBJ1-2	few	TGTGCCAGCAGCTTGAAAGGACCCTATGGCTACACCTTC	CASSLKGPYGYTF
TRBD1	TRBV27	TRBJ1-2	few	TGTGCCAGCAGTAGCTCCCCAGGGGGAGGCTACACCTTC	CASSSSPGGGYTF
-	TRBV9	TRBJ2-5	few	TGTGCCAGCAGCGTAGGGACCCGCAGTATTCAAGAGACCCAGTACTTC	CASSVGTRSIQETQYF
-	TRBV5-1	TRBJ2-3	-	TGCGCCAGCAGCCCCAAATGGGATACGCAGTATTTT	CASSPKWDTQYF
-	TRBV29-1	TRBJ2-3	-	TGCAGCGTTGTAGGGCGCTCCACAGATACGCAGTATTTT	CSVVGRSTDTQYF
-	TRBV7-6	TRBJ1-5	few	TGTGCCAGCAGCTTCGAGGGGGATCAGCCCCAGCATTTT	CASSFEGDQPQHF
-	TRBV12-3/TRBV12-4	TRBJ1-2	-	TGTGCCAGCAGTTTTTTAATCGACTATGGCTACACCTTC	CASSFLIDYGYTF
TRBD2	TRBV30	TRBJ2-1	few	TGTGCCTGGAGTGTTGGCGGGGGGCCCAGAGAGCAGTTCTTC	CAWSVGGGPREQFF
-	TRBV7-9	TRBJ2-3	few	TGTGCCAGCAGCTACCGTGCTGATACGCAGTATTTT	CASSYRADTQYF
-	TRBV7-9	TRBJ2-1	-	TGTGCCAGCAGCTTAGTACCAGGGTCCCATGAGCAGTTCTTC	CASSLVPGSHEQFF
-	TRBV7-9	TRBJ2-5	-	TGTGCCAGCAGCTTAAGCACAGGGTACCAAGAGACCCAGTACTTC	CASSLSTGYQETQYF
-	TRBV6-1	TRBJ2-6	-	TGTGCCAGCAGTGAATCAGGGTCTGGGGCCAACGTCCTGACTTTC	CASSESGSGANVLTF
-	TRBV6-1	TRBJ2-3	-	TGTGCCAGCAGTCGGACGCCTCACACAGATACGCAGTATTTT	CASSRTPHTDTQYF
-	TRBV29-1	TRBJ2-7	-	TGCAGCGTACCCGGGACAATCGACGAGCAGTACTTC	CSVPGTIDEQYF